The 22 T cell receptor beta chains below come from one sample, sequenced in a study of T cells in Graves' hyperthyroidism and ophthalmopathy. Amplified TCR beta CDR3 regions derived from RNA transcripts. The HTBI primer set was used in a first-round RT-PCR of the TCR CDR3. TCRdb re-derived calls from the multiplex PCR reads in MiXCR, one entry per CDR3 protein. The table lists over 500,000 distinct CDR3 sequences, about a sixth of them singletons, with under 20% in the top ten. Material: blood. The receptors originated from a woman between 18 and 29 years old with Graves' ophthalmopathy.

The chain combines TRBV25-1 with TRBJ1-2; tentative D call: TRBD1 (6 bases). V dropped 6 bases and J dropped 4 bases, with 12 bases sitting between them. CDR1 and CDR2 (germline): MGHDK, SYGVNS. The length of the CDR3 is 13 residues. The CDR3 here is CASSPGAIYGYTF. The CDR3 nucleotides are TGTGCCAGCAGCCCAGGGGCGATCTATGGCTACACCTTC.

This clonotype was counted at least ten times. The genes are TRBV13 and TRBJ2-5; unclear D gene. This CDR3 spans 12 amino acids. Germline CDR1 reads PRHDT; CDR2 reads FYEKMQ (reference sequence). V dropped 5 bases and J dropped 3 bases, with 7 bases sitting between them. The CDR3 spells CASSPQEETQYF. The CDR3, as DNA: TGTGCCAGCAGCCCCCAGGAAGAGACCCAGTACTTC.

This clonotype came up many times. The J gene is TRBJ2-1, the V gene TRBV6-1, with D possibly matching TRBD2 (6 bases). The V end was cut by 7 bases, the J end by 5 bases, with 15 bases between. CDR3 length: 14 residues. Germline V CDR1 and CDR2: MNHNS, SASEGT. CDR3 sequence: CASKYGGVNNEQFF. In DNA form, the CDR3 reads TGTGCCAGCAAGTACGGCGGGGTAAACAATGAGCAGTTCTTC.

The chain couples TRBV5-1 to TRBJ2-2, with unresolved D. CDR1 SGHRS and CDR2 YFSETQ come from the germline V gene. The CDR3 contains 16 residues. The germline V and J ends were trimmed by 0 bases and 5 bases, with 14 bases remaining between them. CDR3 in DNA: TGCGCCAGCAGCTTGGGTAGCCCCGGCGAAACCGGGGAGCTGTTTTTT. Translated, it gives CASSLGSPGETGELFF.

This chain uses TRBV5-8 with TRBJ1-2; no definite D call. Trimming shortened V by 4 bases and J by 4 bases, and 20 bases separated the two germline ends. Germline CDR1 and CDR2: SGHTS and YDEGEE. The CDR3 totals 16 residues. CDR3 DNA sequence: TGTGCCAGCAGCCCGGGAAGCATGAGTTGGAGCTATGGCTACACCTTC. This sequence encodes CASSPGSMSWSYGYTF.

This clonotype was counted many times. This chain joins TRBV20-1 and TRBJ1-5, with D possibly being TRBD1 (6 bases). The CDR3 has 17 amino acids. V was pared by 1 base and J by 3 bases, with 19 bases between. Germline loops: CDR1 DFQATT, CDR2 SNEGSKA (reference sequence). This chain's CDR3 is CSARVGRGRYPNQPQHF. As DNA, the CDR3 is TGCAGTGCTAGAGTTGGCCGGGGGCGTTATCCCAATCAGCCCCAGCATTTT.

This clonotype came up many times. The J gene is TRBJ2-5, the V gene TRBV12-3 or TRBV12-4, with 7 bases matching TRBD1. The CDR3 runs 13 residues. With 6 bases clipped from V and 5 bases from J, the junction kept 6 bases outside the gene matches. The CDR3 region has the DNA TGTGCCAGCAGCCCGGGACAGCTGGAGACCCAGTACTTC. It codes for CASSPGQLETQYF.

This clonotype was seen many times. The rearrangement links TRBV6-5 to TRBJ1-1, with D unclear. The CDR3 runs to 12 residues. CDR1 is MNHEY, CDR2 SVGAGI, per germline. V dropped 6 bases and J dropped 6 bases, with 11 bases sitting between them. The CDR3, as DNA: TGTGCCAGCAGCTCCTGGATGTCTGAAGCTTTCTTT. Protein product: CASSSWMSEAFF.

V is TRBV19 and J is TRBJ2-1; no reliable D call. V lost 1 base to trimming and J lost 0 bases, with 13 bases between them. This CDR3 is 17 amino acids long. CDR1 and CDR2 (germline): LNHDA, SQIVND (reference sequence). The CDR3 DNA reads TGTGCCAGTAGTATAGTCCTCGACATGAGCTCCTACAATGAGCAGTTCTTC. This codes for CASSIVLDMSSYNEQFF. Supplemented by reference TRBV19 and TRBJ2-1, the full variable domain reads DGGITQSPKYLFRKEGQNVTLSCEQNLNHDAMYWYRQDPGQGLRLIYYSQIVNDFQKGDIAEGYSVSREKKESFPLTVTSAQKNPTAFYLCASSIVLDMSSYNEQFFGPGTRLTVL.

This clonotype was seen more than once but under ten times. The chain uses TRBV20-1 and TRBJ1-5, with 8 bases lining up with TRBD1. The CDR3 contains 13 residues. Per the germline V gene, CDR1 is DFQATT and CDR2 is SNEGSKA (reference sequence). The DNA of the CDR3 is TGCAGGAGCGGACAGGGACCCAATCAGCCCCAGCATTTT. Encoded protein: CRSGQGPNQPQHF.

This clonotype was seen many times. J is TRBJ2-1 and V is TRBV3-1, with D unresolved. This CDR3 spans 13 amino acids. Germline CDR1 is LGHDT and CDR2 is YNNKEL (reference sequence). Trimming took off 1 base at V and 4 bases at J, with 5 bases between the two ends. In DNA form, the CDR3 reads TGTGCCAGCAGCCAAGTTCTTTACAATGAGCAGTTCTTC. Its protein is CASSQVLYNEQFF.

This rearrangement joins TRBV19 to TRBJ1-1; D possibly corresponds to TRBD1 (6 bases). Germline V gene lookup returns CDR1 LNHDA and CDR2 SQIVND (reference sequence). This CDR3 has 13 residues. Trimming left V 4 bases short and J 7 bases short, with 13 bases between. The CDR3 DNA is TGTGCCAGTAGTAGGGCAGGGGCGTTTGAAGCTTTCTTT. Its protein is CASSRAGAFEAFF.

The V gene is TRBV9, the J gene TRBJ2-1, with 12 bases fitting TRBD2. The CDR3 consists of 15 residues. J lost 7 bases, V lost 0 bases, and 2 bases had no gene match. CDR1 and CDR2 from the germline V gene are SGDLS and YYNGEE. CDR3: CASSVASGGGNEQFF. CDR3 nucleotides: TGTGCCAGCAGCGTAGCTAGCGGGGGGGGAAATGAGCAGTTCTTC.

In its sample, this clonotype was seen many times. The rearrangement joins TRBV12-3 or TRBV12-4 to TRBJ2-1; no reliable D call. The CDR3 has 15 amino acids. V lost 3 bases to trimming and J lost 2 bases, with 11 bases between them. The CDR3 DNA sequence: TGTGCCAGCAGTTTTGGGGTAGAGGCCTACAATGAGCAGTTCTTC. Protein product: CASSFGVEAYNEQFF.

This clonotype was detected many times. This sequence joins TRBV28 and TRBJ1-5; the match to TRBD1 covers 7 bases. CDR1 is MDHEN and CDR2 is SYDVKM in the germline V gene. This CDR3 comprises 15 residues. After removal of 6 bases from V and 0 bases from J, the junction contained 5 bases not matched to a gene. Here the CDR3 reads CASRNYRGSNQPQHF. As DNA, the CDR3 is TGTGCCAGCAGGAACTACAGGGGTAGCAATCAGCCCCAGCATTTT.

In its sample, this clonotype was seen many times. This sequence joins TRBV10-3 and TRBJ2-7, with a tentative D call TRBD1 (6 bases). The CDR3 is 13 amino acids. Trimming shortened V by 0 bases and J by 5 bases, and 8 bases separated the two germline ends. From germline, CDR1 is ENHRY and CDR2 SYGVKD. DNA of the CDR3: TGTGCCATCAGTGAGTCACAGGGCCACGAGCAGTACTTC. This sequence encodes CAISESQGHEQYF.

This clonotype showed up many times. The V call is TRBV29-1, the J call TRBJ2-3; 9 nucleotides agree with TRBD2. The CDR3 totals 13 residues. CDR1 is SQVTM and CDR2 is ANQGSEA in the germline V gene. The DNA of the CDR3 is TGCAGTGCTTTAGCGGGAGGCACAGATACGCAGTATTTT. Its protein product is CSALAGGTDTQYF.

This sequence joins TRBV14 and TRBJ1-2; weak D call: TRBD1 (5 bases). CDR1 and CDR2 from the germline V gene are SGHDN and FVKESK. This CDR3 has 14 amino acids. Trimming left V 2 bases short and J 6 bases short, with 13 bases between. The DNA for the CDR3 is TGTGCCAGCAGCCAATCGATGGGACTTGATGGCTACACCTTC. Translated, it gives CASSQSMGLDGYTF.

This clonotype showed up many times. The CDR3: CSASSFRGLGDTQYF. CDR3 DNA sequence: TGCAGTGCTAGTTCATTCAGGGGGCTCGGAGATACGCAGTATTTT. The genes are TRBV20-1 and TRBJ2-3; 8 bases match TRBD1. The CDR3 runs 15 residues. Germline-derived CDR1 and CDR2 are DFQATT and SNEGSKA (reference sequence). J gave up 5 bases and V 3 bases, and 10 bases lay outside the gene matches.

This clonotype was seen only a few times. Its ends do not fully match the called genes, so a read error is possible. The chain is built from TRBV9 and TRBJ2-3; 7 nucleotides line up with TRBD2. CDR3 size: 16 residues. The germline V gene has CDR1 SGDLS and CDR2 YYNGEE. CDR3 nucleotides: TGTGCCAGCAGTGAGATGGGGGGGGAACCCACAGATACCCAGTATTTT. Translation: CASSEMGGEPTDTQYF.

This clonotype was counted between two and nine times. The J gene is TRBJ1-1, the V gene TRBV27; 10 bases agree with TRBD1. The germline CDR1 and CDR2 sequences are MNHEY and SMNVEV (reference sequence). The CDR3 loop spans 13 amino acids. Unmatched junction bases numbered 4, after V lost 6 bases and J lost 6 bases. CDR3 DNA: TGTGCCAGCAGACCCGGGACAGGGGCTGAAGCTTTCTTT. This sequence encodes CASRPGTGAEAFF.

This clonotype was recorded at least ten times. This chain joins TRBV11-2 and TRBJ2-1, with 10 bases fitting TRBD2. Germline V lookup: CDR1 SGHAT, CDR2 FQNNGV. CDR3 size: 17 residues. Losses at the gene ends were 4 bases for V and 0 bases for J; bases not matched to a gene: 6. CDR3 sequence (DNA): TGTGCCAGCAGCTGGCGAGCGGGAGGGAGCTCCTACAATGAGCAGTTCTTC. It yields the protein CASSWRAGGSSYNEQFF.